These 2 T cell receptor beta chains originate from one sample sequenced in a study of radiation and T cells in renal cell carcinoma. The time point: baseline pretreatment blood. Noted treatment: 15 Gy SBRT to primary tumor, nephrectomy 4 weeks later. TCRdb's copy holds only in-frame clones and misses some; the assay was immunoSEQ multiplex PCR. The profile shows roughly 53,000 clones, approximately 80% of them singletons. Sample: blood, taken from a patient whose treatment included radiotherapy and nephrectomy. The receptor source for this set is a woman in her 70s with renal cell carcinoma.

V usage is TRBV9 and J usage is TRBJ2-3; 12 bases align to TRBD2. Trimming removed 5 bases from V and 4 bases from J; junction bases left unmatched: 8. Germline values: CDR1 SGDLS, CDR2 YYNGEE. The CDR3 extends over 16 amino acids. In DNA form, the CDR3 reads TGTGCCAGCAGTCCCCTAGCGGGAGGGTTCGCAGATACGCAGTATTTT. It yields the protein CASSPLAGGFADTQYF.

This chain joins TRBV19 and TRBJ1-5, with 8 nucleotides matching TRBD1. The CDR3 loop spans 15 amino acids. The trim removed 6 bases at V and 3 bases at J, leaving 7 bases unmatched. Germline V CDR1 and CDR2: LNHDA, SQIVND (reference sequence). CDR3 sequence: CASREGQGANQPQHF. For the CDR3, the DNA is TGTGCCAGTAGGGAAGGACAGGGAGCCAATCAGCCCCAGCATTTT. The full variable domain, completed using reference TRBV19 and TRBJ1-5, is DGGITQSPKYLFRKEGQNVTLSCEQNLNHDAMYWYRQDPGQGLRLIYYSQIVNDFQKGDIAEGYSVSREKKESFPLTVTSAQKNPTAFYLCASREGQGANQPQHFGDGTRLSIL.